The T cell receptor (beta chain) described here comes from a study of identical twins. Each CDR3 protein gets one entry after TCRdb re-called the 5' RACE reads with MiXCR. The table lists 400,000 to 500,000 distinct CDR3 sequences, less than 20% of them singletons. CDR3 size: 14 residues. With 2 bases removed from V and 7 bases from J, the gap between germline ends came to 11 bases. This clonotype was seen many times. The chain is built from TRBV12-3 or TRBV12-4 and TRBJ1-4, with D uncertain. This receptor was identified in a man aged 50 or older in good health. The sequenced sample consisted of naive T cells sorted from blood. This CDR3 is CASSLLPDGEKLFF. The CDR3, as DNA: TGTGCCAGCAGTTTACTCCCCGACGGTGAAAAACTGTTTTTT.